This TCR beta chain was observed in a study of blood T cell repertoires in COVID-19. At the level of the study: Acute and convalescent COVID-19 samples came from the United States, Italy and Spain. PBMCs, B-cell-depleted T cells, or T cells provided the cDNA or gDNA that made up the material.

This CDR3 comprises 15 residues. The junction had 10 bases not matched to a gene; V was cut back by 2 bases and J by 7 bases. Germline loops: CDR1 SNHLY, CDR2 FYNNEI. As processed by the authors: Counts of nucleated cells, estimated from reference gene primer amplification, were obtained. This table comes from immunoSEQ multiplex PCR, and its TCRdb copy is limited to in-frame clones, with some not included. The D gene and trimming were derived from the DNA, and the V and J assignments and clone size from that table. The sample includes about 110,000 clones, approximately 80% of them seen just once. Sequenced material: peripheral blood. The TCR sequence derives from a woman aged 55-70 years with acute or convalescent COVID-19. J is TRBJ2-7 and V is TRBV2; 8 bases are a match to TRBD2. The CDR3 loop reads CASSESSGGPVEQYF. In nucleotides, the CDR3 is TGTGCCAGCAGTGAATCTTCGGGAGGGCCGGTTGAGCAGTACTTC.